One sample yielded the 5 T cell receptor beta chains listed below, sequenced in a study of T cells in narcolepsy. The protocol was immunoSEQ multiplex PCR, while the TCRdb copy is restricted to in-frame clones and leaves out a portion. The sample lists 18,000 or so clones; 80% to 90% were seen once. Sequenced: memory (CD45RA-) CD4+ T cells from blood. All receptors derive from a human donor in good health.

This chain uses TRBV4-1 with TRBJ1-2; the D gene is possibly TRBD1 (6 bases). Deletions cut 4 bases from V and 7 bases from J, with 16 bases between. In germline, CDR1 is MGHRA, CDR2 YSYEKL. The CDR3 is 14 residues long. As DNA, the CDR3 is TGCGCCAGCAGCCCCCAACAGGGAGTTTTTGGCTACACCTTC. Its protein product is CASSPQQGVFGYTF.

The gene calls are TRBV12-5 and TRBJ2-1; D is perhaps TRBD2 (5 bases). The CDR3 runs to 14 residues. The germline gives CDR1 LGHNT, CDR2 FRNRAP. Trimming stripped 5 bases from V and 4 bases from J, with 12 bases between. CDR3 bases: TGTGCTAGTGGTCTCCGGACGGGATACAATGAGCAGTTCTTC. Amino acid sequence: CASGLRTGYNEQFF.

The V gene is TRBV6-1, the J gene TRBJ1-1; TRBD1 might be the D (6 bases). The CDR3 extends over 13 amino acids. Between the trimmed V and J ends, which lost 5 bases and 1 base, there was a span of 8 bases. Per the germline V gene, CDR1 is MNHNS and CDR2 is SASEGT. CDR3 residues: CASSIRGNTEAFF. The CDR3 DNA reads as TGTGCCAGCAGTATCAGGGGGAACACTGAAGCTTTCTTT.

The genes are TRBV5-8 and TRBJ1-1; a weak D match, TRBD1 (5 bases). V was clipped by 4 bases and J by 10 bases, with 14 bases between them. Germline loops: CDR1 SGHTS, CDR2 YDEGEE. The CDR3 is 12 amino acids. The DNA for the CDR3 is TGTGCCAGCAGCAGACATCAGGGAGTAGCTTTCTTT. It translates to CASSRHQGVAFF.

The chain uses TRBV6-5 and TRBJ1-1; 8 nucleotides agree with TRBD1. The germline gives CDR1 MNHEY, CDR2 SVGAGI. V lost 5 bases, J lost 2 bases, and 7 bases stayed unmatched. This CDR3 is built from 15 residues. The CDR3 reads CASSPIGQGNTEAFF. CDR3 DNA: TGTGCCAGCAGTCCGATCGGACAGGGAAACACTGAAGCTTTCTTT.